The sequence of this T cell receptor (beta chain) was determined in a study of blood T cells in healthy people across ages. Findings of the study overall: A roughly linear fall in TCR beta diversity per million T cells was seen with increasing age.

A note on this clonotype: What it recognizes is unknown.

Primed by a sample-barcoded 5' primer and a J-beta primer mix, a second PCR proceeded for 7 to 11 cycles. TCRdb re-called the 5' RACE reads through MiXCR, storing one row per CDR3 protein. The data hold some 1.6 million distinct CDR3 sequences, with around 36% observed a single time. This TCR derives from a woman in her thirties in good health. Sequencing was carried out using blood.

The CDR3 loop is CASSAGQGVEKTEAFF. DNA of the CDR3: TGTGCCAGCAGTGCAGGTCAGGGGGTCGAGAAGACTGAAGCTTTCTTT. The chain is built from TRBV2 and TRBJ1-1, with TRBD1 identical over 7 bases. The CDR3 totals 16 residues. Germline V CDR1 and CDR2: SNHLY, FYNNEI. J was trimmed by 5 bases and V by 4 bases; bases with no gene match: 13.